This T cell receptor (beta chain) was sequenced during a study of PD-1 blockade in classical Hodgkin lymphoma. Germline V gene data show CDR1 as SGHDT and CDR2 as YYEEEE. The CDR3 contains 15 residues. V was shortened by 3 bases and J by 0 bases, with 12 bases between the two germline ends. Libraries were prepared by immunoSEQ multiplex PCR; TCRdb keeps only in-frame clonotypes and omits some of them. The table records 31,000 or so clones, around three quarters of them present only once. Every patient was affected by relapse after autologous stem cell transplantation, while exposure to brentuximab vedotin was not uniform.

The sequence was collected from a human donor with classical Hodgkin lymphoma. V and J are TRBV5-6 and TRBJ2-5; no reliable D call. Sequences were derived from peripheral blood mononuclear cells (PBMCs), sampled before the second cycle of nivolumab. CDR3 in DNA: TGTGCCAGCAGCTGGGGTGGAGCCGACCAAGAGACCCAGTACTTC. It encodes CASSWGGADQETQYF.